Presented here are 2 T cell receptor beta chains from one specimen sequenced in a study of blood T cells in healthy people across ages. Next came a second PCR, run for about 6 to 12 cycles, which used a sample-barcoded 5' primer along with a J-beta primer mix. One entry per CDR3 protein results from TCRdb running MiXCR on the 5' RACE reads. The sample carries about 630,000 distinct CDR3 sequences, 21% recorded once. The material sequenced was blood. Every receptor here comes from a man aged 70-80 years in good health.

This clonotype was seen a few times. V and J are TRBV7-9 and TRBJ2-1, with 7 bases matching TRBD1. Germline V gene data show CDR1 as SEHNR and CDR2 as FQNEAQ (reference sequence). Trimming took 6 bases from V and 6 from J; bases not matched to a gene: 2. There are 12 residues in the CDR3. The CDR3 loop is CASRGDSNEQFF. CDR3 DNA sequence: TGTGCCAGCAGAGGGGACAGCAATGAGCAGTTCTTC.

This clonotype has only a few counts. This chain uses TRBV6-5 with TRBJ2-3; D unclear. Trimming removed 4 bases at V and 3 bases at J, with 23 bases between. CDR3 length: 18 residues. Germline loops: CDR1 MNHEY, CDR2 SVGAGI. The CDR3 region has the DNA TGTGCCAGCAGTTCCCTTCCTGGGCAGGCCGCCTCAACAGATACGCAGTATTTT. It translates to CASSSLPGQAASTDTQYF.